These 10 T cell receptor beta chains were all obtained from the same sample, sequenced in a study of CD4 T cells in relation to SARS-CoV-2 and coronaviruses. Before the COVID-19 pandemic, during about 2010-2019, CD4+ T cells were taken from unexposed donors. CD4+ T cells were isolated from the cells after about 11 days of culture. No antigen has been identified for these receptors. This table comes from immunoSEQ multiplex PCR, and its TCRdb copy is limited to in-frame clones, with some not included. The sample holds around 25,000 clones, more than 65% seen once. The sample taken for sequencing was CD4+ T cells from PBMCs, cultured in vitro. These receptor sequences come from a human donor in good health.

The CDR3 coding sequence is TGTGCCAGCAGCCGTAGCCTGGCGGATAGCAATCAGCCCCAGCATTTT. This gives the protein CASSRSLADSNQPQHF. This chain links TRBV4-2 with TRBJ1-5; D is ambiguous. V was shortened by 4 bases and J by 0 bases, with 13 bases between the two germline ends. The CDR3 has 16 amino acids. From germline, CDR1 is LGHNA and CDR2 YNFKEQ.

J is TRBJ2-6 and V is TRBV19, with TRBD1 matching 9 bases. The CDR3 is made up of 16 amino acids. With V trimmed by 8 bases and J by 2 bases, 7 bases remained unmatched. Germline V gene data show CDR1 as LNHDA and CDR2 as SQIVND (reference sequence). Here the CDR3 reads CASSGTGRAGANVLTF. DNA for the CDR3: TGTGCCAGTTCGGGGACAGGGCGCGCTGGGGCCAACGTCCTGACTTTC.

The rearrangement uses TRBV2 and TRBJ2-5; 8 positions agree with TRBD2. V dropped 11 bases and J dropped 10; count of bases not matched to a gene: 12. CDR1 and CDR2 from the germline V gene are SNHLY and FYNNEI. CDR3 length: 12 amino acids. Here the CDR3 reads CASGLAGADQYF. CDR3 bases: TGTGCCTCGGGGCTAGCGGGCGCCGACCAGTACTTC.

This clone showed up just a few times. The V gene is TRBV9, the J gene TRBJ2-1, with no clear D. Germline V gene sequence: CDR1 SGDLS, CDR2 YYNGEE. Trimming stripped 4 bases from V and 3 bases from J, with 5 bases between. There are 12 residues in the CDR3. CDR3 sequence (DNA): TGTGCCAGCAGCCCCAGCTACAATGAGCAGTTCTTC. As protein: CASSPSYNEQFF.

This clone was detected a few times. This chain joins TRBV19 and TRBJ1-2; the match to TRBD1 covers 8 bases. CDR1 and CDR2 (germline): LNHDA, SQIVND (reference sequence). V lost 5 bases, J lost 6 bases, and 8 bases stayed unmatched. This CDR3 is built from 14 residues. The CDR3 spells CASSAMDRADGYTF. The CDR3 nucleotides are TGTGCCAGTAGTGCCATGGACAGGGCAGATGGCTACACCTTC. The variable domain in full, with the rest retrieved from reference TRBV19 and TRBJ1-2, is DGGITQSPKYLFRKEGQNVTLSCEQNLNHDAMYWYRQDPGQGLRLIYYSQIVNDFQKGDIAEGYSVSREKKESFPLTVTSAQKNPTAFYLCASSAMDRADGYTFGSGTRLTVV.

V and J are TRBV19 and TRBJ1-5; 7 positions agree with TRBD1. There are 15 residues in the CDR3. Germline assignment: CDR1 LNHDA and CDR2 SQIVND (reference sequence). V was clipped by 4 bases and J by 3 bases; unmatched bases: 6. CDR3 loop: CASSRDRVHNQPQHF. In DNA, the CDR3 is TGTGCCAGTAGTAGAGACAGGGTCCACAATCAGCCCCAGCATTTT.

The V gene is TRBV7-8, the J gene TRBJ2-5; D is perhaps TRBD2 (7 bases). The V end was cut by 1 base, the J end by 2 bases, with 17 bases between. Germline V gene sequence: CDR1 SGHVS, CDR2 FQNEAQ. The length of the CDR3 is 17 residues. The CDR3 reads CASSLESGRGRQETQYF. CDR3 in DNA: TGTGCCAGCAGCTTAGAATCGGGGCGGGGGCGGCAAGAGACCCAGTACTTC.

V usage is TRBV4-2 and J usage is TRBJ1-4; 10 bases fit TRBD1. CDR3 length equals 15 residues. Germline loops: CDR1 LGHNA, CDR2 YNFKEQ. The trim removed 0 bases at V and 8 bases at J, leaving 3 bases unmatched. The CDR3 nucleotides are TGTGCCAGCAGCCAAGATGGGACAGGGGACGAAAAACTGTTTTTT. It encodes CASSQDGTGDEKLFF.

The rearrangement links TRBV19 to TRBJ2-1; no clear D. Deletions cut 3 bases from V and 0 bases from J, with 9 bases between. The CDR3 runs 15 residues. CDR1 is LNHDA and CDR2 is SQIVND in the germline V gene (reference sequence). CDR3 in amino acids: CASSILVSSYNEQFF. Written as DNA, the CDR3 is TGTGCCAGTAGTATCCTAGTGAGCTCCTACAATGAGCAGTTCTTC.

The chain carries TRBV5-6 and TRBJ2-7, with D maybe TRBD2 (6 bases). The CDR3 has 17 residues. The V gene lost 4 bases and the J gene lost 3 bases, with 23 bases spanning the gap. Germline V gene lookup returns CDR1 SGHDT and CDR2 YYEEEE. The DNA for the CDR3 is TGTGCCAGCAGCCTTGTAAGAGGACGCGGGGAGAACTACGAGCAGTACTTC. Encoded protein: CASSLVRGRGENYEQYF. The full variable domain, in which reference TRBV5-6 and TRBJ2-7 provide the parts outside the CDR3, is DAGVTQSPTHLIKTRGQQVTLRCSPKSGHDTVSWYQQALGQGPQFIFQYYEEEERQRGNFPDRFSGHQFPNYSSELNVNALLLGDSALYLCASSLVRGRGENYEQYFGPGTRLTVT.